One and the same sample provided the 2 T cell receptor beta chains below, sequenced in a study of blood T cell repertoires in COVID-19. Assay used: immunoSEQ multiplex PCR; TCRdb lists only in-frame clones, some missing. The sample shows roughly 80,000 clones, around 86% of them seen only once. Source material: peripheral blood. These receptors were obtained from a woman in her sixties or seventies with acute or convalescent COVID-19.

The chain employs TRBV11-3 and TRBJ2-3, with 9 bases matching TRBD1. The V gene's germline CDR1 is SGHNT and CDR2 YENEEA. The CDR3 runs 15 residues. V dropped 3 bases and J dropped 4; count of bases not matched to a gene: 5. The CDR3 sequence is CASSLGQGGADTQYF. CDR3 DNA sequence: TGTGCCAGCAGCTTGGGACAGGGAGGAGCAGATACGCAGTATTTT.

This clone was observed a single time. The gene calls are TRBV14 and TRBJ2-3, with D perhaps TRBD2 (5 bases). Looked up from germline, CDR1 is SGHDN and CDR2 is FVKESK. The CDR3 loop spans 15 amino acids. Trimming cost V 5 bases and J 1 base, with 13 bases left between them. The CDR3 reads CASSDRGARTDTQYF. The CDR3 nucleotides are TGTGCCAGCAGCGATCGGGGAGCTCGCACAGATACGCAGTATTTT.